This T cell receptor (beta chain) was retrieved from a study of T cell responses to AZD1222 COVID-19 vaccine. Study-level points and caveats: Baseline seropositivity characterized only 5 to 7 AZD1222 recipients.

This clone has more than one count but fewer than ten. The antigen remains undetermined. V shed 5 bases and J shed 7 bases, with 9 bases lying between them. This CDR3 has 13 residues. Germline V gene data show CDR1 as SGHTA and CDR2 as FQGNSA. TCRdb keeps only in-frame clones here, not all; method: immunoSEQ multiplex PCR. The table records roughly 70,000 clones, roughly 78% of them present only once. This sequence originates from an adult in good health. The sample in question was peripheral blood, obtained on day 0 of MenACWY control vaccination. The J gene is TRBJ1-6, the V gene TRBV7-2; tentative D call: TRBD1 (6 bases). As DNA, the CDR3 is TGTGCCAGCAGCCGTAGGGGGAATTCACCCCTCCACTTT. Protein: CASSRRGNSPLHF.